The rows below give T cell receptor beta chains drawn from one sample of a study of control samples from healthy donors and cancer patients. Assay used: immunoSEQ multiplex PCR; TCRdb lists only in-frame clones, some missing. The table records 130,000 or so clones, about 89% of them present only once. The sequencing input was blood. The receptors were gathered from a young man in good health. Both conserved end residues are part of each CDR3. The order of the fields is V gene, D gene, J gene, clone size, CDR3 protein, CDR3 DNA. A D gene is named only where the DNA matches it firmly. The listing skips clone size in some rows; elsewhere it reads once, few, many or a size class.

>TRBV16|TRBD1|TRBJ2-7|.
CASSRGQGATSYEQYF
TGTGCCAGCAGCCGAGGGCAGGGGGCGACCTCCTACGAGCAGTACTTC
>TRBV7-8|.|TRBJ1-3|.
CASSPRDGTSGNTIYF
TGTGCCAGCAGCCCTCGGGACGGTACCTCTGGAAACACCATATATTTT
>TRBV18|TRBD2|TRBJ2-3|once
CASSPLRERADTQYF
TGTGCCAGCTCACCTTTGCGGGAGAGGGCAGATACGCAGTATTTT
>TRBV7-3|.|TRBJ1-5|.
CASSPEPGQPQHF
TGTGCCAGCAGTCCCGAGCCTGGGCAGCCCCAGCATTTT
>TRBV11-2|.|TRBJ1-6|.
CASSLEVSYNSPLHF
TGTGCCAGCAGCTTAGAGGTCTCCTATAATTCACCCCTCCACTTT
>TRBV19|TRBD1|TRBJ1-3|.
CASSRDRVDGNTIYF
TGTGCCAGTAGTAGGGACAGGGTAGACGGAAACACCATATATTTT
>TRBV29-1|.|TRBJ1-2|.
CSVETPGRNYGYTF
TGCAGCGTTGAAACCCCCGGACGGAACTATGGCTACACCTTC
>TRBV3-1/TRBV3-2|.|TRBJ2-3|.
CASSLLSADTQYF
TGTGCCAGCAGTCTCCTCTCTGCGGATACGCAGTATTTT
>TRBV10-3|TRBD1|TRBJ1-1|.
CAISEWRQGTMNTEAFF
TGTGCCATCAGTGAGTGGAGACAGGGTACTATGAACACTGAAGCTTTCTTT
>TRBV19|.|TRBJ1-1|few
CASSDFGGNTEAFF
TGTGCCAGTTCTGATTTCGGGGGGAACACTGAAGCTTTCTTT
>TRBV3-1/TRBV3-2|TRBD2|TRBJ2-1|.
CASSQNGLVSVNEQFF
TGTGCCAGCAGCCAAAACGGACTAGTATCCGTCAATGAGCAGTTCTTC
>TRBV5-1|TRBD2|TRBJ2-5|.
CASSLNPGLAVTQETQYF
TGCGCCAGCAGCTTGAACCCGGGACTAGCGGTTACACAAGAGACCCAGTACTTC
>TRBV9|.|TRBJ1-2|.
CASSVASTALYGYTF
TGTGCCAGCAGCGTAGCTTCGACAGCCCTCTATGGCTACACCTTC
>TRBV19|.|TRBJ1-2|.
CASSISGESVYGYTF
TGTGCCAGTAGTATCAGCGGGGAATCAGTCTATGGCTACACCTTC
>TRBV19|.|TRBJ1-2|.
CASSPQAPHGGYTF
TGTGCCAGTAGTCCCCAAGCCCCTCATGGAGGCTACACCTTC
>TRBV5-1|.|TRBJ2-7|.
CASSLDPGSSYEQYF
TGCGCCAGCAGCTTGGATCCAGGGAGCTCCTACGAGCAGTACTTC
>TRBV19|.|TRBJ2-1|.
CASSITLIRQNNEQFF
TGTGCCAGTAGTATCACCCTCATAAGACAAAACAATGAGCAGTTCTTC
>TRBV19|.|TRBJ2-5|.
CASSNQGRQETQYF
TGTGCCAGTAGTAATCAGGGGAGACAAGAGACCCAGTACTTC
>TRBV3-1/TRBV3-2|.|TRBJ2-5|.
CASSHQETQYF
TGTGCCAGCAGCCACCAAGAGACCCAGTACTTC
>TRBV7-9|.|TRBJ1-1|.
CASSLTIVNTEAFF
TGTGCCAGCAGCTTGACCATTGTGAACACTGAAGCTTTCTTT
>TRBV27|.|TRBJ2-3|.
CASSSDTDTQYF
TGTGCCAGCAGTTCGGACACAGATACGCAGTATTTT
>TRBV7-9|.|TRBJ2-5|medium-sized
CASSLASSKVETQYF
TGTGCCAGCAGCTTAGCCTCATCGAAGGTCGAGACCCAGTACTTC
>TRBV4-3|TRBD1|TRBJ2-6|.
CASSQDDRGSGANVLTF
TGCGCCAGCAGCCAAGATGACAGGGGTTCTGGGGCCAACGTCCTGACTTTC
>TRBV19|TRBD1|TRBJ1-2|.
CASSPSRQGVGYGYTF
TGTGCCAGTAGTCCCTCACGACAGGGGGTCGGCTATGGCTACACCTTC
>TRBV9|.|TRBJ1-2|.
CASSVTTSYGYTF
TGTGCCAGCAGCGTGACCACCTCCTATGGCTACACCTTC
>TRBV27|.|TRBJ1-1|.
CASSLSMGVNTEAFF
TGTGCCAGCAGTTTATCGATGGGGGTGAACACTGAAGCTTTCTTT
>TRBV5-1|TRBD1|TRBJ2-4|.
CASSRIDREAKNIQYF
TGCGCCAGCAGCAGAATAGACAGGGAGGCCAAAAACATTCAGTACTTC
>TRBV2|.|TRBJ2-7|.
CASRGRAYEQYF
TGTGCCAGCAGGGGTCGGGCGTACGAGCAGTACTTC